This TCR beta chain was retrieved from a study of T cells in localized non-small cell lung cancer. As concerns this clone: Its antigen is currently unknown.

Germline V gene lookup returns CDR1 MNHNS and CDR2 SASEGT. V lost 4 bases and J 5 bases, leaving 32 bases between the germline ends. The CDR3 loop spans 20 amino acids. Study findings and constraints: Uninvolved nearby lung showed the greatest T cell clonality, exceeding that found in tumor.

Clones were sequenced by immunoSEQ multiplex PCR, and TCRdb holds only the in-frame ones, with some missing. In the table there are more than 8,000 clones, 89% of which are singletons. The specimen was peripheral blood, collected before any cancer treatment. The chain carries TRBV6-1 and TRBJ2-5; no clear D gene. The TCR comes from a female donor over 55 with stage II squamous cell lung carcinoma. CDR3 amino acids: CASSGPNWFRRPRDGETQYF. Here the CDR3 DNA reads TGTGCCAGCAGTGGTCCGAATTGGTTCAGGAGACCTCGAGACGGGGAGACCCAGTACTTC.